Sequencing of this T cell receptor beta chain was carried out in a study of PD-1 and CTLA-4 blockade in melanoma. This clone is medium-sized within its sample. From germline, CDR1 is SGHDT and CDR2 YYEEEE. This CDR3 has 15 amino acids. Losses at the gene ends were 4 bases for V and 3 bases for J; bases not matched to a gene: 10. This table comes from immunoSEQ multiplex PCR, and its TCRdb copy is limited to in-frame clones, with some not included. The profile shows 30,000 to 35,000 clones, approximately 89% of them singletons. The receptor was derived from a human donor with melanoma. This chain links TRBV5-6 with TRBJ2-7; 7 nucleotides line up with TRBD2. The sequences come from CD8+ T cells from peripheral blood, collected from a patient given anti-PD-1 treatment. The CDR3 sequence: CASSQPSGLYYEQYF. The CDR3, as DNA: TGTGCCAGCAGCCAGCCCTCGGGACTATACTACGAGCAGTACTTC.